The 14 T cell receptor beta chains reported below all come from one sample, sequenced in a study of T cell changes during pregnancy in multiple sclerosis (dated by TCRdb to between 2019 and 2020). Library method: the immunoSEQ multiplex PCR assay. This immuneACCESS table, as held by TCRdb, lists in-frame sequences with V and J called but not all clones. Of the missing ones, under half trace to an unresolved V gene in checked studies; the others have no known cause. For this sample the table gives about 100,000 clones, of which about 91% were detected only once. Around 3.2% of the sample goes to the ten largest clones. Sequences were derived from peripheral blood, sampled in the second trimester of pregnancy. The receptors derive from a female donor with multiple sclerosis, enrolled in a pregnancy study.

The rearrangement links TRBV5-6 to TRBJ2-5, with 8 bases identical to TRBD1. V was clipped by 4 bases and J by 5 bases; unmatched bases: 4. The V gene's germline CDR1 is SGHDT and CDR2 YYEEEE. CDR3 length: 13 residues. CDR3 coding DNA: TGTGCCAGCAGCAATGACAGGGGCGAGACCCAGTACTTC. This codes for CASSNDRGETQYF.

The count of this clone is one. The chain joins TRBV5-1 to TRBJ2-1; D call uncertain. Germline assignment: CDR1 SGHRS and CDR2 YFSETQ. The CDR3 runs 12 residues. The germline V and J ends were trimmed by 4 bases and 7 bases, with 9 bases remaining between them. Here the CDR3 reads CASSPRWNEQFF. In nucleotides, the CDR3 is TGCGCCAGCAGCCCTAGGTGGAATGAGCAGTTCTTC.

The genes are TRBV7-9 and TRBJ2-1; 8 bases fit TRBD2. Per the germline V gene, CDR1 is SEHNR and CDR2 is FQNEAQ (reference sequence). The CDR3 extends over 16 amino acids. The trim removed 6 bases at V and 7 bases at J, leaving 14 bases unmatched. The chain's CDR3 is CASSPPGVAGLNEQFF. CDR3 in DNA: TGTGCCAGCAGTCCCCCGGGAGTAGCGGGACTTAATGAGCAGTTCTTC.

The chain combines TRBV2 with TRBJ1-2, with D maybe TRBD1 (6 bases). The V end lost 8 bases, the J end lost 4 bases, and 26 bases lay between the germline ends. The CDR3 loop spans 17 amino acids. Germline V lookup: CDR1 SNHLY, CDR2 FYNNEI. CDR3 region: CASQPVTPGASSYGYTF. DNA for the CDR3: TGTGCCAGCCAGCCAGTCACACCAGGGGCGAGTTCCTATGGCTACACCTTC.

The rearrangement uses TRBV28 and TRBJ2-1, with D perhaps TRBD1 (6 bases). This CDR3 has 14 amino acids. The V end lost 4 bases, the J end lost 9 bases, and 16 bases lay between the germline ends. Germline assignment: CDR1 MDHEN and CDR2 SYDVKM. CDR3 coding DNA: TGTGCCAGCAGTTCCCTGACAGGCGAGGGTGAGCAGTTCTTC. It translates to CASSSLTGEGEQFF.

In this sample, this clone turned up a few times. The CDR3 DNA reads as TGTGCCAGCAACGGGTCACACTATGGCTACACCTTC. This codes for CASNGSHYGYTF. The rearrangement links TRBV2 to TRBJ1-2; D gene unclear. V was trimmed by 7 bases and J by 3 bases, leaving 9 bases between them. The CDR3 length is 12 residues. Germline loops: CDR1 SNHLY, CDR2 FYNNEI.

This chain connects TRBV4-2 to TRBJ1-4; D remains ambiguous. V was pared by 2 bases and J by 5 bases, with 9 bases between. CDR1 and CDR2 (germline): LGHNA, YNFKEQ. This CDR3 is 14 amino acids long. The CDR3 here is CASSQSTVNEKLFF. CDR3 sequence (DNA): TGTGCCAGCAGCCAAAGTACTGTAAATGAAAAACTGTTTTTT.

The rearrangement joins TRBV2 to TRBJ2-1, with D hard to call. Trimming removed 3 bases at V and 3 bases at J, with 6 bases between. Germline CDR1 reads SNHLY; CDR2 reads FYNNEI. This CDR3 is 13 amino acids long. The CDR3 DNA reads TGTGCCAGCAGTGATTTAGTCTACAATGAGCAGTTCTTC. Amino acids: CASSDLVYNEQFF.

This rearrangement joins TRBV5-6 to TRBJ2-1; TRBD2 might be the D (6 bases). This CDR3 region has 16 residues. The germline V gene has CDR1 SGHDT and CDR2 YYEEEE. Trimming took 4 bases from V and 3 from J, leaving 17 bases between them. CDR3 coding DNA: TGTGCCAGCAGCGTAAACCGGGACTCCTTCTACAATGAGCAGTTCTTC. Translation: CASSVNRDSFYNEQFF.

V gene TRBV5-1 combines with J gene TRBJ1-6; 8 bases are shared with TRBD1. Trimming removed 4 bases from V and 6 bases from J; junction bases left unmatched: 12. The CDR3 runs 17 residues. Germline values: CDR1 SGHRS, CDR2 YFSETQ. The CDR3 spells CASSPPGTGPFNSPLHF. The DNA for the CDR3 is TGCGCCAGCAGCCCCCCTGGGACAGGCCCCTTTAATTCACCCCTCCACTTT.

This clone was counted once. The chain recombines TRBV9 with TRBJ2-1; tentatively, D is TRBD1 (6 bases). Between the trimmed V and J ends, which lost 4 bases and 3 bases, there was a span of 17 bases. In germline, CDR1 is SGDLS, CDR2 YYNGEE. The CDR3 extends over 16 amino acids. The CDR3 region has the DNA TGTGCCAGCAGCCTCGGACAGACTATCAACTACAATGAGCAGTTCTTC. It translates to CASSLGQTINYNEQFF.

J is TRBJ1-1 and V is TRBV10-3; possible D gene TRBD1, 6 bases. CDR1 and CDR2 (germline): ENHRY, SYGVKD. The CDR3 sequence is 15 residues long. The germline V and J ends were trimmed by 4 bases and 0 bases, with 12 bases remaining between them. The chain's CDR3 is CAISALDSMNTEAFF. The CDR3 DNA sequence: TGTGCCATCAGTGCCCTGGACAGCATGAACACTGAAGCTTTCTTT.

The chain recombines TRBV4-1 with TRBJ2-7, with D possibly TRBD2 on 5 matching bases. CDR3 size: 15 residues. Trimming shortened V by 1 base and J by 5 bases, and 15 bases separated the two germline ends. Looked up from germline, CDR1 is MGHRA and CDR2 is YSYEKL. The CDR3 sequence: CASSQVSGPRDEQYF. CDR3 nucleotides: TGCGCCAGCAGCCAAGTATCCGGACCGCGGGACGAGCAGTACTTC.

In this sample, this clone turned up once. Written as DNA, the CDR3 is TGTGCCAGCTCACAAACGGGACATCGGCCCCAGCATTTT. Its translation: CASSQTGHRPQHF. This chain uses TRBV18 with TRBJ1-5, with D maybe TRBD1 (6 bases). The CDR3 contains 13 residues. Trimming cost V 4 bases and J 9 bases, with 13 bases left between them. CDR1 and CDR2 (germline): KGHSH, LQKENI.